The 5 T cell receptor beta chains reported below all come from one sample, sequenced in a study of blood T cell repertoires in COVID-19. Measured with immunoSEQ multiplex PCR; TCRdb has only the in-frame clones, and not every one. The repertoire holds fewer than 350,000 clones, with approximately 90% as singletons. Sequencing was done on a sample of PBMCs or T cells enriched from blood (not recorded which). The receptors come from a man aged 40-49 years who had been exposed to COVID-19.

The chain employs TRBV3-1 (or the pseudogene TRBV3-2) and TRBJ2-1; 8 nucleotides line up with TRBD2. Germline CDR1 is LGHDT and CDR2 is YNNKEL (reference sequence). The J segment lost 2 bases and the V segment lost 3 bases, leaving 3 bases of the junction unmatched. The CDR3 contains 15 residues. In nucleotides, the CDR3 is TGTGCCAGCAGCCACCCGGGACTAGCCTACAATGAGCAGTTCTTC. Its protein product is CASSHPGLAYNEQFF.

The J gene is TRBJ2-1, the V gene TRBV27, with TRBD1 matching over 10 bases. The CDR3 length is 15 residues. V shed 2 bases, J shed 8 bases, and the junction held 6 bases outside the gene matches. Germline CDR1 and CDR2: MNHEY and SMNVEV (reference sequence). CDR3 in amino acids: CASSLIGTGVYEQFF. For the CDR3, the DNA is TGTGCCAGCAGTTTAATTGGGACAGGGGTTTATGAGCAGTTCTTC.

The chain carries TRBV9 and TRBJ2-2, with 13 bases aligning to TRBD2. CDR1 and CDR2 from the germline V gene are SGDLS and YYNGEE. After removal of 3 bases from V and 6 bases from J, the junction contained 20 bases not matched to a gene. The CDR3 spans 21 residues. CDR3 in DNA: TGTGCCAGCAGCGCCCCAGCTTATCGGGGACCGACTAGCGGGAGGCCCGGGGAGCTGTTTTTT. It codes for CASSAPAYRGPTSGRPGELFF.

This sequence joins TRBV24-1 and TRBJ2-2, with TRBD1 as a possible D gene (5 bases). CDR3 length: 13 amino acids. V lost 10 bases and J lost 2, with 10 bases in between. CDR1 and CDR2 from the germline V gene are KGHDR and SFDVKD. The CDR3 DNA follows: TGTGCCACGACAGAACCTAACACCGGGGAGCTGTTTTTT. This gives the protein CATTEPNTGELFF.

The chain employs TRBV5-1 and TRBJ1-1; no reliable D call. Trimming left V 2 bases short and J 11 bases short, with 16 bases between. This CDR3 spans 13 amino acids. Germline V gene data show CDR1 as SGHRS and CDR2 as YFSETQ. The CDR3 DNA is TGCGCCAGCAGCTTCGGGGAGAACAATCGGGCTTTCTTT. Amino acid sequence: CASSFGENNRAFF.